These 14 T cell receptor beta chains originate from one sample sequenced in a study of blood T cell repertoires in COVID-19. TCRdb's table, derived via immunoSEQ multiplex PCR, lists solely in-frame clones and lacks some. The sample carries roughly 71,000 clones, 85% recorded once. The sequenced material came from peripheral blood. These receptors originate from a man in his forties or fifties with acute or convalescent COVID-19.

The rearrangement uses TRBV7-6 and TRBJ2-5, with TRBD2 identical over 13 bases. The junction had 5 bases not matched to a gene; V was cut back by 4 bases and J by 3 bases. This CDR3 has 16 residues. From germline, CDR1 is SGHVS and CDR2 FNYEAQ. The CDR3 sequence is CASSSKLAGGEETQYF. In nucleotides, the CDR3 is TGTGCCAGCAGCTCAAAACTAGCGGGGGGGGAAGAGACCCAGTACTTC.

The chain combines TRBV10-1 with TRBJ2-1, with 10 bases lining up with TRBD1. The germline V gene encodes CDR1 WNHNN and CDR2 SYGVQD (reference sequence). The CDR3 contains 16 residues. Trimming took 7 bases from V and 2 from J; bases not matched to a gene: 8. The CDR3 here is CASTEDGTGAYNEQFF. In DNA form, the CDR3 reads TGCGCCAGCACCGAGGACGGGACAGGGGCCTACAATGAGCAGTTCTTC.

This clone appeared a few times. V usage is TRBV30 and J usage is TRBJ1-6; D not resolved. V dropped 4 bases and J dropped 8 bases, with 18 bases sitting between them. The CDR3 is made up of 15 amino acids. The germline V gene has CDR1 GTSNPN and CDR2 SVGIG (reference sequence). CDR3 sequence: CAWTALQSTYSPLHF. Written as DNA, the CDR3 is TGTGCCTGGACCGCCTTACAGAGCACCTATTCACCCCTCCACTTT.

The chain couples TRBV7-9 to TRBJ2-7; 8 bases fit TRBD1. The CDR3 is made up of 18 amino acids. The germline CDR1 and CDR2 sequences are SEHNR and FQNEAQ (reference sequence). Trimming at V came to 1 base and at J to 2 bases, leaving 13 bases not matched to a gene. The CDR3 spells CASSLGWAGGRGTYEQYF. In DNA form, the CDR3 reads TGTGCCAGCAGCTTAGGATGGGCAGGGGGCCGGGGAACCTACGAGCAGTACTTC.

About this clone: This specimen includes other DNA sequences encoding the same CDR3. V is TRBV5-8 and J is TRBJ1-2; D perhaps matches TRBD1 (6 bases). Trimming removed 3 bases from V and 2 bases from J, with 8 bases in between. This CDR3 is 13 amino acids long. Looked up from germline, CDR1 is SGHTS and CDR2 is YDEGEE. CDR3 in DNA: TGTGCCAGCAGCTCGAGGGGGAACTATGGCTACACCTTC. Protein product: CASSSRGNYGYTF.

The gene calls are TRBV3-1 (or the pseudogene TRBV3-2) and TRBJ2-7; 10 positions agree with TRBD2. This CDR3 spans 15 amino acids. V trimming: 2 bases; J trimming: 3 bases; junction bases outside the gene matches: 4. Per germline, CDR1 LGHDT and CDR2 YNNKEL (reference sequence). DNA for the CDR3: TGTGCCAGCAGCCAACTAGCGGGGGCGATCTACGAGCAGTACTTC. Encoded protein: CASSQLAGAIYEQYF.

This chain links TRBV11-2 with TRBJ1-6, with D uncertain. This CDR3 is 17 amino acids long. Germline-derived CDR1 and CDR2 are SGHAT and FQNNGV. V was pared by 1 base and J by 6 bases, with 16 bases between. For the CDR3, the DNA is TGTGCCAGCAGCTTAGCTCCGTGGAGGGAGCGTAATTCACCCCTCCACTTT. Protein sequence: CASSLAPWRERNSPLHF.

The CDR3 here is CSVVLSGDYGYTF. The CDR3 bases are TGCAGCGTTGTTTTATCCGGGGACTATGGCTACACCTTC. The chain carries TRBV29-1 and TRBJ1-2, with D unclear. Germline-derived CDR1 and CDR2 are SQVTM and ANQGSEA. The germline V and J ends were trimmed by 4 bases and 3 bases, with 12 bases remaining between them. The CDR3 length is 13 residues.

The chain has TRBV18 and TRBJ2-1, with 8 bases lining up with TRBD2. V trimming: 1 base; J trimming: 4 bases; junction bases outside the gene matches: 3. The CDR3 runs 15 residues. CDR1 is KGHSH and CDR2 is LQKENI in the germline V gene. CDR3 amino acids: CASSPLLAEYNEQFF. The DNA for the CDR3 is TGTGCCAGCTCACCACTACTAGCGGAATACAATGAGCAGTTCTTC.

The V gene is TRBV19, the J gene TRBJ1-2; the D gene is possibly TRBD1 (6 bases). This CDR3 has 14 residues. Germline V gene lookup returns CDR1 LNHDA and CDR2 SQIVND (reference sequence). Between the trimmed V and J ends, which lost 10 bases and 2 bases, there was a span of 17 bases. The CDR3 sequence is CATSRKGVNYGYTF. The CDR3 DNA reads TGTGCCACCTCCCGGAAGGGGGTCAACTATGGCTACACCTTC.

V and J are TRBV15 and TRBJ2-5; D is unclear. V shed 0 bases and J shed 5 bases, with 10 bases lying between them. CDR3 size: 14 residues. Germline CDR1 is LNHNV and CDR2 is YYDKDF (reference sequence). In DNA, the CDR3 is TGTGCCACCAGCAGAGATCGAGACGGGGAGACCCAGTACTTC. Its protein is CATSRDRDGETQYF.

The chain is built from TRBV3-1 (or the pseudogene TRBV3-2) and TRBJ2-1; D is possibly TRBD1 (6 bases). The CDR3 spans 16 residues. Trimming left V 4 bases short and J 7 bases short, with 20 bases between. From germline, CDR1 is LGHDT and CDR2 YNNKEL (reference sequence). The CDR3 DNA reads as TGTGCCAGCAGCCGAATAGGGGACACCGTGGGAAATGAGCAGTTCTTC. It is translated as CASSRIGDTVGNEQFF.

The rearrangement joins TRBV7-3 to TRBJ2-5, with a possible D match to TRBD2 (7 bases). Germline V lookup: CDR1 SGHTA, CDR2 FQGTGA. V lost 5 bases to trimming and J lost 4 bases, with 11 bases between them. CDR3 size: 13 residues. The CDR3 spells CASSVGGRETQYF. CDR3 DNA: TGTGCCAGCAGCGTGGGGGGGCGAGAGACCCAGTACTTC.

The rearrangement links TRBV5-4 to TRBJ2-3; tentative D call: TRBD1 (5 bases). The germline V gene has CDR1 SGHNT and CDR2 YYREEE (reference sequence). This CDR3 is built from 15 residues. V lost 1 base to trimming and J lost 3 bases, with 12 bases between them. CDR3 loop: CASSLFSGLTDTQYF. The CDR3 bases are TGTGCCAGCAGCTTGTTCTCAGGGCTGACAGATACGCAGTATTTT.